This note documents a single T cell receptor beta chain sequence. Its antigen is not identified. Amplification used 60 Vbeta primers and 13 Jbeta primers. Assay used: immunoSEQ multiplex PCR; TCRdb lists only in-frame clones, some missing. The sample lists about 89,000 clones, roughly 85% seen once, with around 7% in the top ten. The data originate from a study of cytomegalovirus exposure and HLA in healthy donors. Overall study results and limits: The sole available immune exposure information was CMV serostatus.

This CDR3 region has 18 residues. Looked up from germline, CDR1 is SGHTS and CDR2 is YDEGEE. J gave up 3 bases and V 0 bases, and 8 bases lay outside the gene matches. The chain is built from TRBV5-8 and TRBJ2-7, with 14 bases aligning to TRBD2. The receptor's source is a man between 40 and 49 years old in good health and CMV-seropositive. The sample taken for sequencing was PBMCs. The CDR3 sequence: CASSLAPGTSGSLYEQYF. The DNA of the CDR3 is TGTGCCAGCAGCTTGGCGCCTGGGACTAGCGGGAGTCTCTACGAGCAGTACTTC. Looking up the rest from reference TRBV5-8 and TRBJ2-7 gives the full variable domain: EAGVTQSPTHLIKTRGQQATLRCSPISGHTSVYWYQQALGLGLQFLLWYDEGEERNRGNFPPRFSGRQFPNYSSELNVNALELEDSALYLCASSLAPGTSGSLYEQYFGPGTRLTVT.